The 26 T cell receptor beta chains below come from one sample, sequenced in a study of blood T cells in healthy people across ages. The second PCR ran roughly 7 to 12 cycles with a sample-barcoded 5' primer and J-beta primers. TCRdb reprocessed the 5' RACE reads with MiXCR, giving one entry per CDR3 protein. The sample has approximately 2,000,000 distinct CDR3 sequences; roughly two fifths are singletons. Source material: blood. All receptors derive from a human donor in good health.

V and J are TRBV7-2 and TRBJ2-1, with a tentative D call TRBD1 (6 bases). Germline-derived CDR1 and CDR2 are SGHTA and FQGNSA. This CDR3 region has 15 residues. V was cut by 1 base and J by 3 bases, with 10 bases left in between. The CDR3, as DNA: TGTGCCAGCAGCTTAGGGGGGCAGTTCTACAATGAGCAGTTCTTC. It translates to CASSLGGQFYNEQFF.

The rearrangement links TRBV9 to TRBJ2-3; a possible D gene is TRBD2 (6 bases). V was cut by 0 bases and J by 1 base, with 12 bases left in between. This CDR3 region has 16 residues. CDR1 is SGDLS and CDR2 is YYNGEE in the germline V gene. CDR3 nucleotide sequence: TGTGCCAGCAGCGTAGACGGGGGAGCGCGCACAGATACGCAGTATTTT. Amino acids: CASSVDGGARTDTQYF.

In this sample, this clonotype turned up a few times. The chain is built from TRBV7-2 and TRBJ2-5; 7 bases line up with TRBD2. Germline V gene lookup returns CDR1 SGHTA and CDR2 FQGNSA. Germline trimming cut 7 bases from V and 2 bases from J; bases unmatched to any gene: 7. This CDR3 region has 14 residues. This CDR3 reads CASTLGGTQETQYF. The CDR3 nucleotides read TGTGCCAGCACCCTGGGGGGGACTCAAGAGACCCAGTACTTC.

This clonotype was seen a handful of times. This chain uses TRBV7-3 with TRBJ2-1; TRBD2 aligns across 10 bases. CDR3 length: 16 residues. Looked up from germline, CDR1 is SGHTA and CDR2 is FQGTGA. V dropped 5 bases and J dropped 9; count of bases not matched to a gene: 13. CDR3 in amino acids: CASSTTSGVNLGEQFF. The CDR3 DNA reads as TGTGCCAGCAGCACAACTAGCGGGGTAAATTTGGGTGAGCAGTTCTTC. The whole variable domain, remainder taken from reference TRBV7-3 and TRBJ2-1, is GAGVSQTPSNKVTEKGKYVELRCDPISGHTALYWYRQSLGQGPEFLIYFQGTGAADDSGLPNDRFFAVRPEGSVSTLKIQRTERGDSAVYLCASSTTSGVNLGEQFFGPGTRLTVL.

The V gene is TRBV7-2, the J gene TRBJ1-2; the D is unclear. The CDR3 has 13 amino acids. V lost 5 bases and J lost 3, with 10 bases in between. CDR1 and CDR2 (germline): SGHTA, FQGNSA. CDR3 DNA: TGTGCCAGCAGCCCGCACTGGGACTATGGCTACACCTTC. Its translation: CASSPHWDYGYTF.

Notes on this clonotype: A read error may account for a junction end that differs from germline. The V call is TRBV9, the J call TRBJ1-2; D is unresolved. CDR3 length: 15 amino acids. Germline lookup yields CDR1 SGDLS and CDR2 YYNGEE. CDR3 loop: CTSSVEPVPPGGYTF. The CDR3 DNA is TGTACCAGCAGCGTAGAGCCAGTCCCTCCCGGTGGCTACACCTTC. Filled out from reference TRBV9 and TRBJ1-2, the complete variable domain reads DSGVTQTPKHLITATGQRVTLRCSPRSGDLSVYWYQQSLDQGLQFLIQYYNGEERAKGNILERFSAQQFPDLHSELNLSSLELGDSALYFCTSSVEPVPPGGYTFGSGTRLTVV.

J is TRBJ2-3 and V is TRBV4-1, with 7 bases aligning to TRBD2. V dropped 4 bases and J dropped 2; count of bases not matched to a gene: 12. Per germline, CDR1 MGHRA and CDR2 YSYEKL. CDR3 length: 17 residues. CDR3 in amino acids: CASSRPVGRGNTDTQYF. The DNA for the CDR3 is TGCGCCAGCAGCCGGCCAGTGGGGCGGGGGAACACAGATACGCAGTATTTT.

Written as DNA, the CDR3 is TGTGCCAGCAAGATAACTAGCGGCGAGCAGTACTTC. The encoded protein is CASKITSGEQYF. The rearrangement joins TRBV7-9 to TRBJ2-7; TRBD2 aligns across 8 bases. The V and J ends lost 7 bases and 6 bases, in that order; junction bases with no gene match: 5. Germline CDR1 and CDR2: SEHNR and FQNEAQ (reference sequence). There are 12 residues in the CDR3.

This clonotype was counted between two and nine times. J is TRBJ2-7 and V is TRBV2; 8 bases are shared with TRBD1. The CDR3 has 12 amino acids. Germline CDR1 SNHLY, CDR2 FYNNEI. Trimming at V came to 11 bases and at J to 2 bases, leaving 5 bases not matched to a gene. The CDR3 DNA is TGTGCCTGGGGACAGGACGCCTACGAGCAGTACTTC. Translation: CAWGQDAYEQYF.

The sample holds a few counts of this clonotype. In DNA form, the CDR3 reads TGTGCCAGCAGTCCATCTCAATTAGGTCAGCCCCAGCATTTT. It codes for CASSPSQLGQPQHF. V usage is TRBV12-3 or TRBV12-4 and J usage is TRBJ1-5; no clear D. The length of the CDR3 is 14 residues. Trimming shortened V by 5 bases and J by 6 bases, and 14 bases separated the two germline ends.

The V and J genes are TRBV20-1 and TRBJ2-5, with TRBD1 matching 7 bases. This CDR3 is built from 13 residues. V lost 6 bases and J lost 6; bases outside the gene matches: 10. Germline V lookup: CDR1 DFQATT, CDR2 SNEGSKA (reference sequence). The DNA of the CDR3 is TGCAGTGCCCTAGACAGGGTCAAGAAGACCCAGTACTTC. Protein sequence: CSALDRVKKTQYF.

A remark on this clonotype: The junction shows a germline mismatch at one end, possibly a read error. The chain couples TRBV12-3 or TRBV12-4 to TRBJ1-4; D unresolved. The CDR3 loop spans 12 amino acids. The CDR3 loop reads CTSSLLSEKLFF. The CDR3 DNA reads TGTACCAGCAGTTTATTAAGTGAAAAACTGTTTTTT.

This clonotype was picked up one time. The V gene is TRBV12-3 or TRBV12-4, the J gene TRBJ1-1, with unresolved D. The CDR3 length is 14 residues. V was cut by 7 bases and J by 3 bases, with 15 bases left in between. The CDR3 here is CASTPEYADTEAFF. The CDR3 DNA reads as TGTGCCAGCACCCCCGAGTACGCGGACACTGAAGCTTTCTTT.

The chain recombines TRBV29-1 with TRBJ2-1; 9 bases are shared with TRBD1. The CDR3 sequence is 13 residues long. Germline CDR1 and CDR2: SQVTM and ANQGSEA. V lost 5 bases and J lost 8; bases outside the gene matches: 7. CDR3 nucleotides: TGCAGCGTTTGCCGGGACAGGGAGGATGAGCAGTTCTTC. Translated, it gives CSVCRDREDEQFF.

A few counts support this clonotype. The V gene is TRBV7-9, the J gene TRBJ1-4; D gene uncertain. Trimming removed 7 bases from V and 5 bases from J, with 8 bases in between. In germline, CDR1 is SEHNR, CDR2 FQNEAQ (reference sequence). The CDR3 loop spans 12 amino acids. The CDR3 DNA sequence: TGTGCCAGCACCTTTCCGAATGAAAAACTGTTTTTT. Protein: CASTFPNEKLFF. Variable domain in full (rest from reference TRBV7-9 and TRBJ1-4): DTGVSQNPRHKITKRGQNVTFRCDPISEHNRLYWYRQTLGQGPEFLTYFQNEAQLEKSRLLSDRFSAERPKGSFSTLEIQRTEQGDSAMYLCASTFPNEKLFFGSGTQLSVL.

This clonotype was observed a few times. The chain combines TRBV10-3 with TRBJ1-5; 7 bases match TRBD1. Unmatched junction bases numbered 10, after V lost 8 bases and J lost 6 bases. CDR1 and CDR2 from the germline V gene are ENHRY and SYGVKD. The CDR3 loop spans 14 amino acids. The CDR3 nucleotides read TGTGCCATCGGCACCGACAGGGCGGGTCAGCCCCAGCATTTT. It is translated as CAIGTDRAGQPQHF.

The chain uses TRBV15 and TRBJ1-5; perhaps TRBD1 as D (5 bases). Germline values: CDR1 LNHNV, CDR2 YYDKDF (reference sequence). The CDR3 is made up of 17 amino acids. Trimming pared 0 bases from V and 4 bases from J, leaving 16 bases between. CDR3 nucleotide sequence: TGTGCCACCAGCAGAGATAGAATAGGAAGGGGAAATCAGCCCCAGCATTTT. Translation: CATSRDRIGRGNQPQHF.

This clonotype was seen a handful of times. The V gene is TRBV20-1, the J gene TRBJ2-3; TRBD1 or TRBD2 may be the D gene (6 bases each). Germline CDR1 reads DFQATT; CDR2 reads SNEGSKA (reference sequence). Between the trimmed V and J ends, which lost 6 bases and 3 bases, there was a span of 16 bases. The CDR3 is made up of 14 amino acids. The CDR3 is CSARGVIMTDTQYF. The CDR3 DNA is TGCAGTGCGAGGGGGGTTATTATGACAGATACGCAGTATTTT.

This clonotype appeared many times. The V call is TRBV7-9, the J call TRBJ1-1, with D perhaps matching TRBD1 (6 bases). Germline CDR1 is SEHNR and CDR2 is FQNEAQ (reference sequence). This CDR3 has 13 amino acids. V dropped 5 bases and J dropped 6 bases, with 13 bases sitting between them. CDR3 sequence (DNA): TGTGCCAGCAGCCTAGAGGGGGGGGCTGAAGCTTTCTTT. It translates to CASSLEGGAEAFF.

CDR3 sequence reads: CASSLTINIQYF. The CDR3 DNA follows: TGTGCCAGCAGTTTGACCATAAACATTCAGTACTTC. V gene TRBV28 combines with J gene TRBJ2-4; D gene ambiguous. Trimming left V 3 bases short and J 6 bases short, with 6 bases between. CDR1 and CDR2 from the germline V gene are MDHEN and SYDVKM. This CDR3 is 12 amino acids long.

The rearrangement uses TRBV15 and TRBJ2-5; a possible D gene is TRBD2 (6 bases). This CDR3 comprises 16 residues. V lost 3 bases, J lost 11 bases, and 25 bases lay in between. Germline CDR1 is LNHNV and CDR2 is YYDKDF (reference sequence). CDR3: CATSSPIRMGGLEQYF. The CDR3 nucleotides read TGTGCCACCAGCAGCCCCATTCGGATGGGGGGACTTGAGCAGTACTTC.

The chain recombines TRBV18 with TRBJ2-3; 7 bases line up with TRBD1. Germline assignment: CDR1 KGHSH and CDR2 LQKENI. The CDR3 has 15 residues. V lost 5 bases, J lost 1 base, and 6 bases stayed unmatched. This CDR3 reads CASSSLQGGTDTQYF. CDR3 in DNA: TGTGCCAGCTCATCCCTCCAGGGGGGCACAGATACGCAGTATTTT.

V is TRBV7-2 and J is TRBJ2-4, with TRBD1 as a possible D gene (6 bases). Gene TRBJ2-7 matches the end of the DNA better, so the J call may be wrong. This CDR3 contains 15 residues. CDR1 and CDR2 from the germline V gene are SGHTA and FQGNSA. The CDR3 region is CASSLSGQPTYEQYF. The CDR3 bases are TGTGCCAGCAGCTTATCTGGACAGCCAACTTACGAGCAGTACTTC.

This chain uses TRBV7-2 with TRBJ2-5; perhaps TRBD2 as D (6 bases). The CDR3 is 14 residues long. V lost 2 bases, J lost 7 bases, and 14 bases lay in between. Germline lookup yields CDR1 SGHTA and CDR2 FQGNSA. The CDR3 is CASSLNFGGGTQYF. Here the CDR3 DNA reads TGTGCCAGCAGCTTAAATTTCGGGGGAGGGACCCAGTACTTC.

This clonotype was observed at least ten times. The gene calls are TRBV25-1 and TRBJ2-5; 8 nucleotides align to TRBD1. The J call may be mistaken, given a closer DNA end match to TRBJ2-7. Per germline, CDR1 MGHDK and CDR2 SYGVNS. CDR3 length equals 15 residues. This CDR3 is CASSKGRTGTHEQYF. The DNA for the CDR3 is TGTGCCAGCAGTAAAGGAAGGACAGGGACGCACGAGCAGTACTTC.

The V gene is TRBV10-3, the J gene TRBJ2-3; 8 nucleotides line up with TRBD2. This CDR3 spans 15 amino acids. Germline lookup yields CDR1 ENHRY and CDR2 SYGVKD. Trimming cost V 11 bases and J 0 bases; bases outside gene matches: 10. The DNA for the CDR3 is TGTGCCGTCGGGAGGGGCGAGACTAGCACAGATACGCAGTATTTT. As protein: CAVGRGETSTDTQYF.